The 2 T cell receptor beta chains below were found in one sample sequenced in a study of blood T cell repertoires in COVID-19. Sequencing used immunoSEQ multiplex PCR; TCRdb keeps in-frame clones, though not all of them. Of 95,000 to 150,000 clones listed, about 83% are singletons. The sequencing input was peripheral blood. The receptors were gathered from a man aged 55 to 69 with acute or convalescent COVID-19.

This rearrangement joins TRBV10-1 to TRBJ2-5; 16 nucleotides line up with TRBD2. The CDR3 contains 16 residues. After removal of 6 bases from V and 5 bases from J, the junction contained 6 bases not matched to a gene. Germline CDR1 WNHNN, CDR2 SYGVQD (reference sequence). The CDR3, as DNA: TGCGCCAGCAGACCGGGACTAGCGGGAGGGCGGGAGACCCAGTACTTC. It encodes CASRPGLAGGRETQYF.

J is TRBJ2-2 and V is TRBV4-1; 8 bases line up with TRBD1. Germline V gives CDR1 MGHRA, CDR2 YSYEKL. This CDR3 spans 15 amino acids. V was pared by 2 bases and J by 4 bases, with 3 bases of the junction left unmatched. The CDR3 coding sequence is TGCGCCAGCAGCCAATACAGGGGGATCACCGGGGAGCTGTTTTTT. This gives the protein CASSQYRGITGELFF.